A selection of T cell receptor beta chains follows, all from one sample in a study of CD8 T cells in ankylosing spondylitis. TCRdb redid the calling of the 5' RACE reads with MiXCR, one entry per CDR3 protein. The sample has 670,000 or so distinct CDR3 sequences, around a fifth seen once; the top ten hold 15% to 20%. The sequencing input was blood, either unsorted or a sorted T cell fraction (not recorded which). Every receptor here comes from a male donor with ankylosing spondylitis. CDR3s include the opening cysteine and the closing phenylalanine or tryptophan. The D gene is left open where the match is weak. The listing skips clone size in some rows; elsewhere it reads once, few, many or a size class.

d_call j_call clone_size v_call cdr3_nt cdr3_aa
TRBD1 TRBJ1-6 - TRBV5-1 TGCGCCACCAGCTTGGAAGTGACAGGGCTTAATTCACCCCTCCACTTT CATSLEVTGLNSPLHF
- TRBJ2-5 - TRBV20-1 TGCAGTGCTAGTATCGAGCGGGAGACCCAGTACTTC CSASIERETQYF
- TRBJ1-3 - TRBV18 TGTGCCAGCTCACCCTCGCACTCTGGAAACACCATATATTTT CASSPSHSGNTIYF
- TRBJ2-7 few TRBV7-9 TGTGCCAGCGAGGATGGCGAGCAGTACTTC CASEDGEQYF
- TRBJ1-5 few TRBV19 TGTGCCAGTAGTTCATGGACGGATCAGCCCCAGCATTTT CASSSWTDQPQHF
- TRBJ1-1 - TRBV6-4 TGTGCCAGCAGGCAACAGGGATACGGCACTGAAGCTTTCTTT CASRQQGYGTEAFF
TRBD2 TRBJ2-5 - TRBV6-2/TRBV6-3 TGTGCCAGCTACCCGGGACTAGCGGGAATCGAGACCCAGTACTTC CASYPGLAGIETQYF
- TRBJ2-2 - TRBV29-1 TGCAGCGTTGTTGAGGCCGTCGGGGAGCTGTTTTTT CSVVEAVGELFF
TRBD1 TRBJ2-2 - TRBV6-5 TGTGCCAGCAGTTACCAGGGGGCTCTAACCGGGGAGCTGTTTTTT CASSYQGALTGELFF
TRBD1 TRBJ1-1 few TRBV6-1 TGTGCCAGCAGATTCGACAGGGGCGACACTGAAGCTTTCTTT CASRFDRGDTEAFF
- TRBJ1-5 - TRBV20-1 TGCAGTGCTAGAGATACGGCGCGAACCCCAACGGAACCCCAGCATTTT CSARDTARTPTEPQHF
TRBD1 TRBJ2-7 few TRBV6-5 TGTGCCAGCAGTTACTCAACGGGACAGGACTACGAGCAGTACTTC CASSYSTGQDYEQYF
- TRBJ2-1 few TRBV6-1 TGTGCCAGCAGTGAAGAGAGGGGAGCTTTTGAGTTCTTC CASSEERGAFEFF
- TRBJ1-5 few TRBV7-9 TGTGCCACCAGCCGGGACGGAGACAATCAGCCCCAGCATTTT CATSRDGDNQPQHF
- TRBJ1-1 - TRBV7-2 TGTGCCAGCAGCTTCCACGGGGGGGCCACTGAAGCTTTCTTT CASSFHGGATEAFF
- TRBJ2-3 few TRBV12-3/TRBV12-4 TGTGCCAGCAGTTCGGGGTTGGCGGCGCAGTATTTT CASSSGLAAQYF
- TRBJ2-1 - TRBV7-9 TGTGCCAGCAGCCCACCCGGGGCGTATGAGCAGTTCTTC CASSPPGAYEQFF
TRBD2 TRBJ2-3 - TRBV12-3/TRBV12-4 TGTGCCAGCAGCCGGACTAGCAGCCACACAGATACGCAGTATTTT CASSRTSSHTDTQYF
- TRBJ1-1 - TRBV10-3 TGTGCCATCAGTGAGTCACAGGCGACTAACACTGAAGCTTTCTTT CAISESQATNTEAFF
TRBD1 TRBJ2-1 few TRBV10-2 TGCGCCAGCAGTGTTGGGCCAGGGGGTATCGATGAGCAGTTCTTC CASSVGPGGIDEQFF
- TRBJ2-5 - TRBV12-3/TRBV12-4 TGTGCCAGCAGCGACGCACTAGAAGAGACCCAGTACTTC CASSDALEETQYF
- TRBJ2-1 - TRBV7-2 TGTGCCAGCAGCTTAGTAGGGCAGTATGGTGAGCAGTTCTTC CASSLVGQYGEQFF
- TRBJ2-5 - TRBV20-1 TGCAGTGCTATCCGCTCACAAGAGACCCAGTACTTC CSAIRSQETQYF
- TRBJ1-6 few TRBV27 TGTGCCAGCAGGCCCGGGACCGCTAATTCACCCCTCCACTTT CASRPGTANSPLHF
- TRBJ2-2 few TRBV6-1 TGTGCCAGCAGTGAACGGGACGGGCTGAACACCGGGGAGCTGTTTTTT CASSERDGLNTGELFF
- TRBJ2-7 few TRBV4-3 TGCGCCAGCAGCCAAGATATTTGGGCAGGGACCCCCTACGAGCAGTACTTC CASSQDIWAGTPYEQYF
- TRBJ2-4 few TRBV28 TGTGCCAGCAGTTTCAAGAGTGCAAAAGCCAAAAACATTCAGTACTTC CASSFKSAKAKNIQYF
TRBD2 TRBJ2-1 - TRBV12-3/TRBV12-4 TGTGCCAGCAGTTTATCCCTAGCGGGGGGTAGTGAGCAGTTCTTC CASSLSLAGGSEQFF
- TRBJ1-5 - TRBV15 TGTGCCACCAGCCCCGGGCCACAGGAAGGCAATCAGCCCCAGCATTTT CATSPGPQEGNQPQHF
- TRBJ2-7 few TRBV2 TGTGCCACCCTTGATGTCGGACGGATGCTAAAGTACTTC CATLDVGRMLKYF
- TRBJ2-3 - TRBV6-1 TGTGCCAGCACCATAGGGGGGGATGGCACAGATACGCAGTATTTT CASTIGGDGTDTQYF
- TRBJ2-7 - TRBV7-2 TGTGCCAGCAGCCTCGGTTCCTACGTCGCCTACGAGCAGTACTTC CASSLGSYVAYEQYF
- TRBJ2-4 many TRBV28 TGTGCCAGCAGTTTAGTTCAGTCCATAGCCAAAAACATTCAGTACTTC CASSLVQSIAKNIQYF
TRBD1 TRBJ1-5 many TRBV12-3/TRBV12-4 TGTGCCAGCAGTCACAGGGGGCCCAATCAGCCCCAGCATTTT CASSHRGPNQPQHF
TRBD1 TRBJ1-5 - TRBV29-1 TGCAGCGTGAGACAGGGGTTAAATCAGCCCCAGCATTTT CSVRQGLNQPQHF
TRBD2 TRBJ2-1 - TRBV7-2 TGTGCCAGCAGCTTAGCAGGCTTACTAGCGGGAGCGGGCAATGAGCAGTTCTTC CASSLAGLLAGAGNEQFF
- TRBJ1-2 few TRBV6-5 TGTGCCAGCAGTTACTCGAGACAGGTCCGCGACTACACCTTC CASSYSRQVRDYTF
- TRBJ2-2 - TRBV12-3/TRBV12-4 TGTGCCAGCAAAGAACAGGGCCCCGGGGAGCTGTTTTTT CASKEQGPGELFF
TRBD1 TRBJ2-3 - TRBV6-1 TGTGCCAGCAGGGACGGGACAGGGGGCACAGATACGCAGTATTTT CASRDGTGGTDTQYF
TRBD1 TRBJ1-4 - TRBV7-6 TGTGCCAGCAGCGGGGGACAGGGACGGGCCGGTGAAAAACTGTTTTTT CASSGGQGRAGEKLFF
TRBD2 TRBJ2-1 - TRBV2 TGTGCCAGCAGTGTAGCGGGAGAACCCTCCTACAATGAGCAGTTCTTC CASSVAGEPSYNEQFF
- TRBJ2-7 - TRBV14 TGTGCCAGCAGCCCGTCAGCTACCTACGAGCAGTACTTC CASSPSATYEQYF
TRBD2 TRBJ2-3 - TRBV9 TGTGCCAGCAGCCCCCGTGCTAGCGGGGACACAGATACGCAGTATTTT CASSPRASGDTDTQYF
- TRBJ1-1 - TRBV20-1 TGCAGTGCCGTCCGGCTTGCTGAAGCTTTCTTT CSAVRLAEAFF
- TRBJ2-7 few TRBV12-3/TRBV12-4 TGTGCCAGCAGTTTGGAACTGGACCCCTACGAGCAGTACTTC CASSLELDPYEQYF
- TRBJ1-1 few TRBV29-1 TGCAGCGTTGAAGCCCCTCCAGGGGAGTGGACTGAAGCTTTCTTT CSVEAPPGEWTEAFF
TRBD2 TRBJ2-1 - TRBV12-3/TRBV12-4 TGTGCCAGCTGTTTCCTGGCCGGGACTAGCGGGGTTTGGAATGAGCAGTTCTTC CASCFLAGTSGVWNEQFF
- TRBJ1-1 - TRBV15 TGTGCCACCAGCAGAGATCCGCGGAGAATCGCGGGCTCCATGAACACTGAAGCTTTCTTT CATSRDPRRIAGSMNTEAFF
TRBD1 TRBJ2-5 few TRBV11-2 TGTGCCAGCAGCTTAGGTGACAGGGGGCTCGAGACCCAGTACTTC CASSLGDRGLETQYF
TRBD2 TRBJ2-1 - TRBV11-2 TGTGCCAGCAGCTTAGGGCTTAGCGGGGGACCCAATGAGCAGTTCTTC CASSLGLSGGPNEQFF
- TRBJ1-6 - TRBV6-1 TGTGCCAGCAACTTCCGGGCCGGGGGGAATTCACCCCTCCACTTT CASNFRAGGNSPLHF
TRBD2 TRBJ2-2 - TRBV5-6 TGTGCCAGCAGTGCAGACACGGGAGGGAGCACCGGGGAGCTGTTTTTT CASSADTGGSTGELFF
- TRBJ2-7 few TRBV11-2 TGTGCCAGCAGCTTAGATCCCGGGTTTCGCGAGCAGTACTTC CASSLDPGFREQYF
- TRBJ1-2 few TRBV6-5 TGTGCCAGCAGGGACAGTGTGGGAGGCTACACCTTC CASRDSVGGYTF